Presented here are 19 T cell receptor beta chains from one specimen sequenced in a study of graft-versus-host responses after intestinal transplantation (dated by TCRdb to about 2021). The time point label, as the study defines it: cells obtained before transplantation from donor or recipient. Mixed lymphocyte reactions plated around 200,000 CFSE-labeled pre-transplant responders with around 200,000 irradiated violet-dye-labeled stimulators and were cultured for around six days. The library was built by means of the immunoSEQ multiplex PCR assay. The table was pulled from immuneACCESS by TCRdb, which kept in-frame rearrangements only. Such tables lose some clones; where checked, under half of the loss comes from unresolved V genes, and the rest has no known cause. This sample holds under 20,000 clones; around two fifths were observed only once. The ten largest clones take up 3% to 4% of the sample.

Material: alloreactive CD8+ T cells from a mixed lymphocyte reaction culture, obtained before intestinal transplant. This sample's cell subset or site label indicates: CFSE-low proliferating T cells sorted from roughly six-day pre-transplant mixed lymphocyte reaction (GvH or HvG direction). The receptors stem from a human patient who received an intestinal transplant.

V is TRBV9 and J is TRBJ2-7; 7 bases align to TRBD2. This CDR3 is 16 amino acids long. Germline V gene data show CDR1 as SGDLS and CDR2 as YYNGEE. Trimming at V came to 0 bases and at J to 6 bases, leaving 12 bases not matched to a gene. The CDR3 DNA sequence: TGTGCCAGCAGCGTAGCTGATGGGGACTACCCATTCGAGCAGTACTTC. Its protein product is CASSVADGDYPFEQYF.

This clone was observed a handful of times. This sequence may be a read error, since a much larger clone differs from it by one base. V and J are TRBV4-2 and TRBJ1-2; possibly TRBD1 for D (5 bases). CDR1 and CDR2 from the germline V gene are LGHNA and YNFKEQ. The CDR3 consists of 16 residues. Trimming cost V 0 bases and J 4 bases, with 15 bases left between them. CDR3 nucleotides: TGTGCCAGCAGCCAAGATAGGGGCCAGTCTTTCTATGGCTACACCTTC. Its translation: CASSQDRGQSFYGYTF.

Only a few counts were recorded for this clone. The rearrangement uses TRBV9 and TRBJ2-3; no definite D call. The CDR3 has 13 residues. Per germline, CDR1 SGDLS and CDR2 YYNGEE. V was shortened by 3 bases and J by 3 bases, with 8 bases between the two germline ends. CDR3 residues: CASSALLTDTQYF. The CDR3 DNA follows: TGTGCCAGCAGCGCCCTTCTAACAGATACGCAGTATTTT.

This clone is medium-sized in the sample. The V call is TRBV7-8, the J call TRBJ1-2; 7 nucleotides align to TRBD1. Trimming took 1 base from V and 5 from J; bases not matched to a gene: 4. The CDR3 spans 14 residues. CDR1 and CDR2 from the germline V gene are SGHVS and FQNEAQ. CDR3 coding DNA: TGTGCCAGCAGCTTAGGGACAGGCAGTTATGGCTACACCTTC. Translating gives CASSLGTGSYGYTF. Variable domain in full (rest from reference TRBV7-8 and TRBJ1-2): GAGVSQSPRYKVAKRGQDVALRCDPISGHVSLFWYQQALGQGPEFLTYFQNEAQLDKSGLPSDRFFAERPEGSVSTLKIQRTQQEDSAVYLCASSLGTGSYGYTFGSGTRLTVV.

As for this clone: This specimen includes other DNA sequences encoding the same CDR3. The chain combines TRBV5-1 with TRBJ2-1; the match to TRBD2 covers 9 bases. This CDR3 comprises 16 residues. CDR1 and CDR2 from the germline V gene are SGHRS and YFSETQ. V lost 0 bases, J lost 4 bases, and 5 bases stayed unmatched. In DNA, the CDR3 is TGCGCCAGCAGCTTGGAGGCTAGCGGGGATTACAATGAGCAGTTCTTC. Translation gives CASSLEASGDYNEQFF.

This clone was detected a few times. This chain connects TRBV9 to TRBJ2-1; 7 positions agree with TRBD2. The CDR3 is 19 amino acids. V lost 4 bases and J lost 4; bases outside the gene matches: 20. CDR1 is SGDLS and CDR2 is YYNGEE in the germline V gene. CDR3 sequence (DNA): TGTGCCAGCAGCCCCAACCGGGACTACCTAGTTGGGGCTTACAATGAGCAGTTCTTC. Translating it yields CASSPNRDYLVGAYNEQFF.

The chain combines TRBV5-4 with TRBJ1-6; D gene uncertain. The germline CDR1 and CDR2 sequences are SGHNT and YYREEE (reference sequence). Trimming left V 4 bases short and J 9 bases short, with 14 bases between. The CDR3 runs to 14 residues. The CDR3 loop is CASSGWPEGSPLHF. The CDR3, as DNA: TGTGCCAGCAGCGGATGGCCGGAAGGTTCACCCCTCCACTTT.

The chain recombines TRBV5-5 with TRBJ2-7; a weak D match, TRBD1 (6 bases). The V end was cut by 3 bases, the J end by 7 bases, with 23 bases between. This CDR3 contains 16 residues. The germline CDR1 and CDR2 sequences are SGHKS and YYEKEE (reference sequence). In DNA, the CDR3 is TGTGCCAGCAGCTGGTGGGATCAGGGGATCTTCTGGGAGCAGTACTTC. It is translated as CASSWWDQGIFWEQYF.

This sequence joins TRBV27 and TRBJ2-7; 11 positions agree with TRBD2. CDR3 length: 14 amino acids. CDR1 and CDR2 (germline): MNHEY, SMNVEV (reference sequence). Germline trimming cut 2 bases from V and 3 bases from J; bases unmatched to any gene: 0. The CDR3 spells CASSLGLAGYEQYF. CDR3 sequence (DNA): TGTGCCAGCAGTTTAGGACTAGCGGGCTACGAGCAGTACTTC.

J is TRBJ2-2 and V is TRBV5-1, with TRBD2 identical over 8 bases. V lost 4 bases and J lost 0; bases outside the gene matches: 5. Germline V gene data show CDR1 as SGHRS and CDR2 as YFSETQ. There are 16 residues in the CDR3. CDR3 residues: CASSPRAGANTGELFF. The CDR3 DNA follows: TGCGCCAGCAGCCCGAGAGCGGGAGCGAACACCGGGGAGCTGTTTTTT. The complete variable domain, with remaining parts taken from reference TRBV5-1 and TRBJ2-2, reads KAGVTQTPRYLIKTRGQQVTLSCSPISGHRSVSWYQQTPGQGLQFLFEYFSETQRNKGNFPGRFSGRQFSNSRSEMNVSTLELGDSALYLCASSPRAGANTGELFFGEGSRLTVL.

The chain couples TRBV4-1 to TRBJ2-7; either TRBD1 or TRBD2 may supply D (5 bases each). Germline loops: CDR1 MGHRA, CDR2 YSYEKL. This CDR3 spans 13 amino acids. Trimming shortened V by 1 base and J by 4 bases, and 8 bases separated the two germline ends. CDR3 loop: CASSQGGTYEQYF. The CDR3 DNA sequence: TGCGCCAGCAGCCAAGGAGGGACGTACGAGCAGTACTTC.

This clone was recorded a few times. The genes are TRBV29-1 and TRBJ1-1; TRBD1 is a possible D gene (5 bases). The CDR3 covers 12 residues. The V end was cut by 8 bases, the J end by 0 bases, with 10 bases between. The germline V gene encodes CDR1 SQVTM and CDR2 ANQGSEA. For the CDR3, the DNA is TGCAGCCTTCGGGGGATGAACACTGAAGCTTTCTTT. It translates to CSLRGMNTEAFF.

This clone was counted between two and nine times. This chain joins TRBV19 and TRBJ2-7; 11 bases are shared with TRBD2. The V gene's germline CDR1 is LNHDA and CDR2 SQIVND (reference sequence). J gave up 3 bases and V 1 base, and 5 bases lay outside the gene matches. This CDR3 spans 16 amino acids. Here the CDR3 DNA reads TGTGCCAGTAGTATAGCGGGGACTAGCGGTCACTACGAGCAGTACTTC. It specifies CASSIAGTSGHYEQYF.

The V call is TRBV4-1, the J call TRBJ2-7; 7 nucleotides align to TRBD2. Looked up from germline, CDR1 is MGHRA and CDR2 is YSYEKL. J gave up 6 bases and V 4 bases, and 6 bases lay outside the gene matches. This CDR3 spans 13 amino acids. The CDR3 coding sequence is TGCGCCAGCAGCCCCGGACTAGGCGGCGAGCAGTACTTC. Its protein product is CASSPGLGGEQYF.

This clone was seen a handful of times. J is TRBJ2-1 and V is TRBV27, with D unresolved. The V gene lost 3 bases and the J gene lost 0 bases, with 9 bases spanning the gap. The CDR3 consists of 15 residues. From germline, CDR1 is MNHEY and CDR2 SMNVEV (reference sequence). CDR3 sequence reads: CASSFQPSSYNEQFF. The CDR3 region has the DNA TGTGCCAGCAGTTTCCAACCGAGCTCCTACAATGAGCAGTTCTTC.

This clone has a handful of counts. V usage is TRBV5-5 and J usage is TRBJ2-7; 14 bases are a match to TRBD2. Per germline, CDR1 SGHKS and CDR2 YYEKEE (reference sequence). Trimming took 4 bases from V and 3 from J; bases not matched to a gene: 3. This CDR3 spans 15 amino acids. CDR3 loop: CASSQGLAGGYEQYF. For the CDR3, the DNA is TGTGCCAGCAGCCAAGGACTAGCGGGAGGCTACGAGCAGTACTTC.

The gene calls are TRBV6-8 and TRBJ1-2; 7 bases align to TRBD1. This CDR3 region has 14 residues. The germline V gene encodes CDR1 MNHGY and CDR2 SAAAGT. After removal of 4 bases from V and 8 bases from J, the junction contained 10 bases not matched to a gene. The CDR3 DNA is TGTGCCAGCAGTTCCTTAGACAGGGCCCGGGGCTACACCTTC. Protein: CASSSLDRARGYTF.

This clone was counted between two and nine times. The sample carries other DNA sequences with the same CDR3. V is TRBV4-1 and J is TRBJ2-1; weak D call: TRBD1 (6 bases). Per germline, CDR1 MGHRA and CDR2 YSYEKL. Deletions cut 0 bases from V and 5 bases from J, with 14 bases between. This CDR3 comprises 16 residues. CDR3 region: CASSQERGTPNNEQFF. The CDR3 nucleotides are TGCGCCAGCAGCCAAGAGAGGGGGACCCCTAACAATGAGCAGTTCTTC.

The J gene is TRBJ2-7, the V gene TRBV6-5, with TRBD1 identical over 7 bases. This CDR3 spans 12 amino acids. CDR1 and CDR2 (germline): MNHEY, SVGAGI. V trimming: 6 bases; J trimming: 6 bases; junction bases outside the gene matches: 5. CDR3 loop: CASSPDRVEQYF. The CDR3 DNA sequence: TGTGCCAGCAGCCCTGACAGGGTCGAGCAGTACTTC.